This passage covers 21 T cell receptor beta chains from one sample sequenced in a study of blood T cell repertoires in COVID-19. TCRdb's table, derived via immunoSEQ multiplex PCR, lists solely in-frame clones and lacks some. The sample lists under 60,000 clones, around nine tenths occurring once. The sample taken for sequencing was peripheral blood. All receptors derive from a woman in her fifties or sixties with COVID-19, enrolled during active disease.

This chain's CDR3 is CSVEGAGQATTNYGYTF. The CDR3 DNA follows: TGCAGCGTTGAAGGGGCGGGACAGGCCACCACTAACTATGGCTACACCTTC. The V and J genes are TRBV29-1 and TRBJ1-2, with 8 bases lining up with TRBD1. The CDR3 sequence is 17 residues long. Trimming took 1 base from V and 0 from J; bases not matched to a gene: 10. Germline CDR1 SQVTM, CDR2 ANQGSEA. The full variable domain, its missing parts supplied by reference TRBV29-1 and TRBJ1-2, is SAVISQKPSRDICQRGTSLTIQCQVDSQVTMMFWYRQQPGQSLTLIATANQGSEATYESGFVIDKFPISRPNLTFSTLTVSNMSPEDSSIYLCSVEGAGQATTNYGYTFGSGTRLTVV.

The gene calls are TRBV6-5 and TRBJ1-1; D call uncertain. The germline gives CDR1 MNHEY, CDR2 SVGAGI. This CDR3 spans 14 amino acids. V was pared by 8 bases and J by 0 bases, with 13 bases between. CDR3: CASLRTGMNTEAFF. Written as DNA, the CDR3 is TGTGCCAGCTTACGGACGGGGATGAACACTGAAGCTTTCTTT.

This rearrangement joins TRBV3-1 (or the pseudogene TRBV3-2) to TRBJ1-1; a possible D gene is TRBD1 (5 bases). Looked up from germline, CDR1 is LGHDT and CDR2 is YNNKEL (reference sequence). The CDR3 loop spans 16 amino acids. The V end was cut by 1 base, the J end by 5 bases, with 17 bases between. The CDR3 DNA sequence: TGTGCCAGCAGCCAAGGGGGCGGCAGTGGAATAACTGAAGCTTTCTTT. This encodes CASSQGGGSGITEAFF.

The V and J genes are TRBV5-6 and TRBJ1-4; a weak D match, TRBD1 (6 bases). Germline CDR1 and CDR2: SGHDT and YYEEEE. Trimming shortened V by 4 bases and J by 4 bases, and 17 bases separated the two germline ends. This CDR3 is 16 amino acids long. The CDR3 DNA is TGTGCCAGCAGCCAAACCCGCAGGGGATTTAATGAAAAACTGTTTTTT. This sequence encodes CASSQTRRGFNEKLFF.

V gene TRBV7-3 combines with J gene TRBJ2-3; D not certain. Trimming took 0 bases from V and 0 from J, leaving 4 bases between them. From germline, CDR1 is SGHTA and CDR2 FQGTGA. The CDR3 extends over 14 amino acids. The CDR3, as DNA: TGTGCCAGCAGCTTAACCCCTAGCACAGATACGCAGTATTTT. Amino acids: CASSLTPSTDTQYF.

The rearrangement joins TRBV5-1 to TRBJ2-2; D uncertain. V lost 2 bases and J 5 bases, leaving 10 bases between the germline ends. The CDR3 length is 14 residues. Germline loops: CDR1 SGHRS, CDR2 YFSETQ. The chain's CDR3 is CASSLPKTTGELFF. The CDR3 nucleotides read TGCGCCAGCAGCTTACCCAAGACAACCGGGGAGCTGTTTTTT.

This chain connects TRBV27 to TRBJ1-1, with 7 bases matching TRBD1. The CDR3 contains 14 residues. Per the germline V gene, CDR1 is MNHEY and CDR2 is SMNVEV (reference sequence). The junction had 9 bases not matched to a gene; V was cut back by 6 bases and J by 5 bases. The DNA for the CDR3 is TGTGCCAGCAGCCTCAAGACAGGGCGGACTGAAGCTTTCTTT. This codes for CASSLKTGRTEAFF.

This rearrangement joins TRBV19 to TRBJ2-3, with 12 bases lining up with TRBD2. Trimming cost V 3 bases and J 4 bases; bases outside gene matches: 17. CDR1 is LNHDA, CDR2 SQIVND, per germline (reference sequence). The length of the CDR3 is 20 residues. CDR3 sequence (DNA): TGTGCCAGTAGTATGACTACGGGGGGCCCTAGCGGGAGGGCCGCAGATACGCAGTATTTT. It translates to CASSMTTGGPSGRAADTQYF.

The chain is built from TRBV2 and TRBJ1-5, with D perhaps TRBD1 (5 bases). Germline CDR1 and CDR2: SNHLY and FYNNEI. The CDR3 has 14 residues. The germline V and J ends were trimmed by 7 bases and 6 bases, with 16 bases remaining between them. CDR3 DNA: TGTGCCAGCAAAATAGAGAGCGGGGGTCAGCCCCAGCATTTT. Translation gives CASKIESGGQPQHF.

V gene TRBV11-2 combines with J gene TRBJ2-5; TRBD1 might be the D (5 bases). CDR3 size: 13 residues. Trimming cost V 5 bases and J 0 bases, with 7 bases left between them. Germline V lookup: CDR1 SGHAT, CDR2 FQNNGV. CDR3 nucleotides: TGTGCCAGCAGCGGGGCGTACCAAGAGACCCAGTACTTC. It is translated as CASSGAYQETQYF. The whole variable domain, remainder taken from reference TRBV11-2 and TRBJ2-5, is EAGVAQSPRYKIIEKRQSVAFWCNPISGHATLYWYQQILGQGPKLLIQFQNNGVVDDSQLPKDRFSAERLKGVDSTLKIQPAKLEDSAVYLCASSGAYQETQYFGPGTRLLVL.

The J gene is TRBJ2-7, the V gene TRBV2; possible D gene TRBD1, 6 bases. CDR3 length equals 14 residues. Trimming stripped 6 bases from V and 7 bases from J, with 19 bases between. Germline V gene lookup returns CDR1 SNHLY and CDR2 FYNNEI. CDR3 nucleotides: TGTGCCAGCAGGGATGGGACATGGGGCTGGGAGCAGTACTTC. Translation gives CASRDGTWGWEQYF.

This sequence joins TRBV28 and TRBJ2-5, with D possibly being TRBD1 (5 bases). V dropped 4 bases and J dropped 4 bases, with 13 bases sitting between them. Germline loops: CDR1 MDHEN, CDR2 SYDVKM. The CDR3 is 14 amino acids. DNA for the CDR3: TGTGCCAGCAGTTCCATTTTAACAGGAGAGACCCAGTACTTC. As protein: CASSSILTGETQYF.

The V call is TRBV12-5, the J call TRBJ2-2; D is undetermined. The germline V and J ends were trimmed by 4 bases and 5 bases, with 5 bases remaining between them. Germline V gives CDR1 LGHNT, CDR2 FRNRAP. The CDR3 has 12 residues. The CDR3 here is CASGSRTGELFF. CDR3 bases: TGTGCTAGTGGTTCCCGGACCGGGGAGCTGTTTTTT.

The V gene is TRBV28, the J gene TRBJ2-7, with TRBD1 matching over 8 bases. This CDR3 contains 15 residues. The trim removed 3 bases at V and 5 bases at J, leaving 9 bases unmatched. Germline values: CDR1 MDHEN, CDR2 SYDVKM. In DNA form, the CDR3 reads TGTGCCAGCAGTTTCGACGACAGGGGTCTAAACGAGCAGTACTTC. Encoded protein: CASSFDDRGLNEQYF.

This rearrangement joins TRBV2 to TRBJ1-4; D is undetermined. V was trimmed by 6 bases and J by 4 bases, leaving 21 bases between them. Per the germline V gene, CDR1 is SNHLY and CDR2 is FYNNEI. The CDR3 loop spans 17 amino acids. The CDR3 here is CASSDVNWTFGNEKLFF. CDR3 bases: TGTGCCAGCAGCGATGTAAATTGGACTTTCGGTAATGAAAAACTGTTTTTT.

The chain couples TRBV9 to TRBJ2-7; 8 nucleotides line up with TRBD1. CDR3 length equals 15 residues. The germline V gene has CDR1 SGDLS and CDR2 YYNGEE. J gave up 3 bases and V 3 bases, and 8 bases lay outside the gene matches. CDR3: CASSDGQGPNYEQYF. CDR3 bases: TGTGCCAGCAGCGACGGACAGGGCCCAAACTACGAGCAGTACTTC.

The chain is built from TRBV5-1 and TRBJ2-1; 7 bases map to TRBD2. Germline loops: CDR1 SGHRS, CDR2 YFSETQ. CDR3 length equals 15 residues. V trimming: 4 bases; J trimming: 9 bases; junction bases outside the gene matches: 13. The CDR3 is CASSPGGGGGLEQFF. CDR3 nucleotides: TGCGCCAGCAGCCCGGGCGGGGGAGGCGGCCTTGAGCAGTTCTTC.

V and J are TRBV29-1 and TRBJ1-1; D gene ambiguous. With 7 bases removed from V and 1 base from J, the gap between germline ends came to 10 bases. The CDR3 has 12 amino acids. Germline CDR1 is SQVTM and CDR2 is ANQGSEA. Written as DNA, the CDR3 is TGCAGCGCCGAGGGAGAGAACACTGAAGCTTTCTTT. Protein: CSAEGENTEAFF.

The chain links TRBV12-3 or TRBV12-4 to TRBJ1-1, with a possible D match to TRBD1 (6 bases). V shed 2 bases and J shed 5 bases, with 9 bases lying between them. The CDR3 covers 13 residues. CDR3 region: CASSLKGGTEAFF. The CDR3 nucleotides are TGTGCCAGCAGTTTAAAAGGGGGAACTGAAGCTTTCTTT.

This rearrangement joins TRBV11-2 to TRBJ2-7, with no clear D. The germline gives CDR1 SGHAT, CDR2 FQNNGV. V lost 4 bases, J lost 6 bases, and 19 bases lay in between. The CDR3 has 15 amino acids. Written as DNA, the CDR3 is TGTGCCAGCAGCTCCCCCACTACCCTTGGTAGCGAGCAGTACTTC. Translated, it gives CASSSPTTLGSEQYF.

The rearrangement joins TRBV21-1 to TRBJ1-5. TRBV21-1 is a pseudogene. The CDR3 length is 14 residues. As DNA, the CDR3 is TGTGCCAGCAGCATCCCGGGAGCTAATCAGCCCCAGCATTTT. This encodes CASSIPGANQPQHF.